This T cell receptor (beta chain) was profiled in a study of cytomegalovirus exposure and HLA in healthy donors. V was shortened by 4 bases and J by 5 bases, with 23 bases between the two germline ends. The V gene's germline CDR1 is MGHRA and CDR2 YSYEKL. The CDR3 is made up of 17 amino acids. Produced via immunoSEQ multiplex PCR; TCRdb's table is partial and in-frame only. The sample contains about 120,000 clones, under 90% of which appear only once. The donors were members of the validation cohort comprising 100 to 150 subjects, separate from the approximately 670-subject first cohort. Notes on the study in general: A later analysis found first-cohort TCR clusters tended to co-occur in the 90 to 150 validation repertoires. Among TCR beta chains, those listed as cytomegalovirus-associated numbered over 150. Rare TCR sequences dominated, though some public TCRs recurred in many donors.

A remark on this clone: What it binds is not known.

The material sequenced was PBMCs. The V and J genes are TRBV4-1 and TRBJ1-1; possible D gene TRBD1, 5 bases. The origin of this receptor is a woman aged 18-35 years in good health and CMV-seronegative. This chain's CDR3 is CASSPYGDIQGWTEAFF. The CDR3 DNA reads TGCGCCAGCAGCCCCTACGGCGATATTCAGGGATGGACTGAAGCTTTCTTT.